Listed below are T cell receptor beta chains from one sample, sequenced in a study of T cell repertoires in cytomegalovirus infection. TCRdb fed the reads into MiXCR, producing one record per CDR3 protein. The repertoire holds approximately 490,000 distinct CDR3 sequences, with about 11% as singletons. The sample was PBMCs. These receptor sequences come from a human donor in good health (CMV status not recorded). Some clones in this sample may be carry-over from other donors' samples. CDR3s include the opening cysteine and the closing phenylalanine or tryptophan. Each record gives: J gene, D gene, V gene, clone size, CDR3 protein, CDR3 DNA. D genes are given only for firm matches. The listing skips clone size in some rows; elsewhere it reads once, few, many or a size class.

j_gene: TRBJ1-2; d_gene: NA; v_gene: TRBV19; abundance: many; CDR3aa: CASSIRTAYGYTF; CDR3nt: TGTGCCAGTAGTATACGGACAGCTTATGGCTACACCTTC
j_gene: TRBJ2-1; d_gene: NA; v_gene: TRBV2; abundance: many; CDR3aa: CASSGAAGIKFF; CDR3nt: TGTGCCAGCAGTGGAGCGGCTGGGATAAAGTTCTTC
j_gene: TRBJ2-7; d_gene: NA; v_gene: TRBV6-6; abundance: many; CDR3aa: CASSVGGPSGYEQYF; CDR3nt: TGTGCCAGCAGTGTCGGCGGTCCGAGCGGCTACGAGCAGTACTTC
j_gene: TRBJ2-1; d_gene: TRBD2; v_gene: TRBV6-5; abundance: many; CDR3aa: CASSYSGRGGYNEQFF; CDR3nt: TGTGCCAGCAGTTACTCCGGGCGGGGGGGTTACAATGAGCAGTTCTTC
j_gene: TRBJ1-5; d_gene: NA; v_gene: TRBV5-1; abundance: NA; CDR3aa: CASSLDRNSNQPQHF; CDR3nt: TGCGCCAGCAGCTTGGACAGGAATAGCAATCAGCCCCAGCATTTT
j_gene: TRBJ2-5; d_gene: NA; v_gene: TRBV10-3; abundance: many; CDR3aa: CAIGHGIGQMETQYF; CDR3nt: TGTGCCATCGGCCATGGGATCGGGCAGATGGAGACCCAGTACTTC
j_gene: TRBJ2-2; d_gene: TRBD1; v_gene: TRBV4-2; abundance: many; CDR3aa: CASSQDPDRGRAGELFF; CDR3nt: TGTGCCAGCAGCCAAGACCCAGACAGGGGGCGGGCCGGGGAGCTGTTTTTT
j_gene: TRBJ2-1; d_gene: NA; v_gene: TRBV29-1; abundance: NA; CDR3aa: CSVELRLATHNEQFF; CDR3nt: TGCAGCGTTGAATTGCGGCTAGCGACCCACAATGAGCAGTTCTTC
j_gene: TRBJ1-5; d_gene: NA; v_gene: TRBV10-3; abundance: NA; CDR3aa: CAISEGESNQPQHF; CDR3nt: TGTGCCATCAGTGAGGGTGAGAGCAATCAGCCCCAGCATTTT
j_gene: TRBJ1-3; d_gene: NA; v_gene: TRBV20-1; abundance: many; CDR3aa: CSAPDPRTGNTIYF; CDR3nt: TGCAGTGCTCCCGACCCCCGAACTGGAAACACCATATATTTT
j_gene: TRBJ2-2; d_gene: TRBD1; v_gene: TRBV2; abundance: few; CDR3aa: CASEDRGLNTGELFF; CDR3nt: TGTGCCAGCGAAGACAGGGGGCTGAACACCGGGGAGCTGTTTTTT
j_gene: TRBJ2-2; d_gene: TRBD2; v_gene: TRBV5-1; abundance: many; CDR3aa: CASSPSGTGELFF; CDR3nt: TGTGCCAGCAGCCCTAGCGGCACCGGGGAGCTGTTTTTT
j_gene: TRBJ2-7; d_gene: NA; v_gene: TRBV10-3; abundance: many; CDR3aa: CAISEGEGATYEQYF; CDR3nt: TGTGCCATCAGTGAGGGGGAGGGGGCGACCTACGAGCAGTACTTC
j_gene: TRBJ1-6; d_gene: NA; v_gene: TRBV2; abundance: NA; CDR3aa: CASRLTDNSPLHF; CDR3nt: TGTGCCAGCAGATTGACAGATAATTCACCCCTCCACTTT
j_gene: TRBJ2-2; d_gene: NA; v_gene: TRBV30; abundance: few; CDR3aa: CAWSVLRRELFF; CDR3nt: TGTGCCTGGAGTGTACTTCGCCGGGAGCTGTTTTTT
j_gene: TRBJ1-2; d_gene: NA; v_gene: TRBV4-2; abundance: NA; CDR3aa: CASSLQGGDGYTF; CDR3nt: TGTGCCAGCAGCCTACAGGGAGGAGATGGCTACACCTTC
j_gene: TRBJ1-2; d_gene: NA; v_gene: TRBV29-1; abundance: NA; CDR3aa: CSVEEGYGYTF; CDR3nt: TGCAGCGTTGAAGAAGGGTATGGCTACACCTTC
j_gene: TRBJ1-4; d_gene: TRBD1; v_gene: TRBV12-3/TRBV12-4; abundance: few; CDR3aa: CASSSSPGQANEKLFF; CDR3nt: TGTGCCAGCAGTTCATCCCCGGGACAGGCGAATGAAAAACTGTTTTTT
j_gene: TRBJ2-1; d_gene: TRBD1; v_gene: TRBV27; abundance: many; CDR3aa: CATGDRAYNEQFF; CDR3nt: TGTGCCACCGGGGACAGAGCTTACAATGAGCAGTTCTTC
j_gene: TRBJ2-1; d_gene: TRBD2; v_gene: TRBV25-1; abundance: many; CDR3aa: CASSAPRREGNYNEQFF; CDR3nt: TGTGCCAGCAGTGCTCCCCGACGGGAGGGGAACTACAATGAGCAGTTCTTC
j_gene: TRBJ2-3; d_gene: TRBD2; v_gene: TRBV9; abundance: NA; CDR3aa: CASSAGVAGSVGTDTQYF; CDR3nt: TGTGCCAGCAGCGCTGGGGTAGCGGGATCGGTGGGCACAGATACGCAGTATTTT
j_gene: TRBJ2-7; d_gene: TRBD2; v_gene: TRBV7-8; abundance: many; CDR3aa: CASSLVASGSLSYEQYF; CDR3nt: TGTGCCAGCAGCTTGGTGGCTAGCGGGAGTCTCTCCTACGAGCAGTACTTC
j_gene: TRBJ1-1; d_gene: TRBD1; v_gene: TRBV28; abundance: many; CDR3aa: CASSPRQGIGNTEAFF; CDR3nt: TGTGCCAGCAGCCCGCGACAGGGAATTGGGAACACTGAAGCTTTCTTT
j_gene: TRBJ2-7; d_gene: TRBD2; v_gene: TRBV19; abundance: few; CDR3aa: CASSLSGGDAIDEQYF; CDR3nt: TGTGCCAGTAGTTTAAGCGGGGGGGATGCCATCGACGAGCAGTACTTC
j_gene: TRBJ2-1; d_gene: NA; v_gene: TRBV20-1; abundance: many; CDR3aa: CSARQGRRNEQFF; CDR3nt: TGCAGTGCTAGACAGGGTCGGAGGAATGAGCAGTTCTTC
j_gene: TRBJ1-2; d_gene: NA; v_gene: TRBV6-1; abundance: many; CDR3aa: CASSENWGRTSLTF; CDR3nt: TGTGCCAGCAGTGAAAATTGGGGACGTACCAGCCTTACCTTC
j_gene: TRBJ2-5; d_gene: TRBD2; v_gene: TRBV9; abundance: NA; CDR3aa: CASSNGLAGGPKTQYF; CDR3nt: TGTGCCAGCAGCAACGGACTAGCGGGAGGGCCAAAGACCCAGTACTTC
j_gene: TRBJ2-1; d_gene: NA; v_gene: TRBV11-2; abundance: many; CDR3aa: CASSLGTLRRNEQFF; CDR3nt: TGTGCCAGCAGTCTCGGGACCCTCAGGAGGAATGAGCAGTTCTTC
j_gene: TRBJ2-3; d_gene: NA; v_gene: TRBV6-1; abundance: many; CDR3aa: CASNFHSTDTQYF; CDR3nt: TGTGCCAGCAACTTTCATAGCACAGATACGCAGTATTTT
j_gene: TRBJ1-1; d_gene: NA; v_gene: TRBV12-3/TRBV12-4; abundance: many; CDR3aa: CASSFVGGEAFF; CDR3nt: TGTGCCAGCAGTTTCGTAGGCGGTGAAGCTTTCTTT
j_gene: TRBJ1-1; d_gene: NA; v_gene: TRBV6-2/TRBV6-3; abundance: many; CDR3aa: CASCQYTEAFF; CDR3nt: TGTGCCAGCTGTCAGTACACTGAAGCTTTCTTT
j_gene: TRBJ2-2; d_gene: TRBD1; v_gene: TRBV6-6; abundance: many; CDR3aa: CASISRGSNTGELFF; CDR3nt: TGTGCCAGCATTTCCAGGGGGTCAAACACCGGGGAGCTGTTTTTT
j_gene: TRBJ2-2; d_gene: NA; v_gene: TRBV5-1; abundance: few; CDR3aa: CASRSAVGTGELFF; CDR3nt: TGCGCCAGCAGGAGCGCAGTTGGCACCGGGGAGCTGTTTTTT
j_gene: TRBJ2-1; d_gene: NA; v_gene: TRBV20-1; abundance: many; CDR3aa: CSALIDAAPSNEQFF; CDR3nt: TGCAGTGCTCTAATTGACGCCGCCCCCAGCAATGAGCAGTTCTTC
j_gene: TRBJ1-2; d_gene: NA; v_gene: TRBV12-3/TRBV12-4; abundance: few; CDR3aa: CASSLAGPLYGYTF; CDR3nt: TGTGCCAGCAGTTTAGCGGGACCGCTGTATGGCTACACCTTC
j_gene: TRBJ2-7; d_gene: NA; v_gene: TRBV7-8; abundance: many; CDR3aa: CASSSYSGSTYEQYF; CDR3nt: TGTGCCAGCAGCTCCTATTCGGGGAGTACCTACGAGCAGTACTTC
j_gene: TRBJ1-4; d_gene: NA; v_gene: TRBV30; abundance: NA; CDR3aa: CAWISFLVRGHNEKLFF; CDR3nt: TGTGCCTGGATCAGTTTTCTCGTCAGGGGACATAATGAAAAACTGTTTTTT
j_gene: TRBJ2-1; d_gene: NA; v_gene: TRBV5-5; abundance: NA; CDR3aa: CASSSDNRASKTNEQFF; CDR3nt: TGTGCCAGCAGCTCCGACAACCGGGCCTCCAAGACGAATGAGCAGTTCTTC
j_gene: TRBJ2-3; d_gene: TRBD1; v_gene: TRBV19; abundance: NA; CDR3aa: CASQDRPISPDTQYF; CDR3nt: TGTGCCAGTCAGGACAGGCCGATTAGTCCAGATACGCAGTATTTT
j_gene: TRBJ2-1; d_gene: TRBD2; v_gene: TRBV7-8; abundance: few; CDR3aa: CASLTSRLADYNEQFF; CDR3nt: TGTGCCAGCCTCACTTCGCGACTAGCGGACTACAATGAGCAGTTCTTC
j_gene: TRBJ2-1; d_gene: TRBD2; v_gene: TRBV20-1; abundance: many; CDR3aa: CSASPRTSGRRNEQFF; CDR3nt: TGCAGTGCCTCCCCCCGGACTAGCGGGAGGAGAAATGAGCAGTTCTTC
j_gene: TRBJ2-3; d_gene: NA; v_gene: TRBV6-6; abundance: many; CDR3aa: CASSLKGVPDTQYF; CDR3nt: TGTGCCAGCAGCTTAAAAGGGGTGCCAGATACGCAGTATTTT
j_gene: TRBJ1-6; d_gene: NA; v_gene: TRBV12-3/TRBV12-4; abundance: many; CDR3aa: CASTEDSSYNSPLHF; CDR3nt: TGTGCCAGCACCGAAGACAGCTCCTATAATTCACCCCTCCACTTT
j_gene: TRBJ2-4; d_gene: TRBD2; v_gene: TRBV2; abundance: many; CDR3aa: CASSATSGSLAKNIQYF; CDR3nt: TGTGCCAGCAGTGCTACTAGCGGGTCCCTAGCCAAAAACATTCAGTACTTC
j_gene: TRBJ2-3; d_gene: NA; v_gene: TRBV6-4; abundance: NA; CDR3aa: CASSEQGEDTQYF; CDR3nt: TGTGCCAGCAGTGAACAAGGGGAGGATACGCAGTATTTT
j_gene: TRBJ1-1; d_gene: NA; v_gene: TRBV15; abundance: NA; CDR3aa: CATSRVGRFNTEAFF; CDR3nt: TGTGCCACCAGCAGAGTTGGCAGGTTTAACACTGAAGCTTTCTTT
j_gene: TRBJ2-1; d_gene: TRBD2; v_gene: TRBV28; abundance: many; CDR3aa: CASNGREAYSYNEQFF; CDR3nt: TGTGCCAGCAATGGGCGGGAGGCCTACTCCTACAATGAGCAGTTCTTC
j_gene: TRBJ1-5; d_gene: NA; v_gene: TRBV2; abundance: many; CDR3aa: CASKQDSSSNQPQHF; CDR3nt: TGTGCCAGCAAGCAGGATTCCTCTAGCAATCAGCCCCAGCATTTT
j_gene: TRBJ1-3; d_gene: NA; v_gene: TRBV7-3; abundance: many; CDR3aa: CASSPRRNFLSGNTIYF; CDR3nt: TGTGCCAGCAGCCCCCGACGGAACTTTCTCTCTGGAAACACCATATATTTT
j_gene: TRBJ2-5; d_gene: NA; v_gene: TRBV2; abundance: many; CDR3aa: CASTLKETQYF; CDR3nt: TGTGCCAGCACCCTCAAGGAGACCCAGTACTTC
j_gene: TRBJ2-3; d_gene: NA; v_gene: TRBV19; abundance: many; CDR3aa: CASSIVGTTDTQYF; CDR3nt: TGTGCCAGTAGTATAGTCGGGACCACAGATACGCAGTATTTT